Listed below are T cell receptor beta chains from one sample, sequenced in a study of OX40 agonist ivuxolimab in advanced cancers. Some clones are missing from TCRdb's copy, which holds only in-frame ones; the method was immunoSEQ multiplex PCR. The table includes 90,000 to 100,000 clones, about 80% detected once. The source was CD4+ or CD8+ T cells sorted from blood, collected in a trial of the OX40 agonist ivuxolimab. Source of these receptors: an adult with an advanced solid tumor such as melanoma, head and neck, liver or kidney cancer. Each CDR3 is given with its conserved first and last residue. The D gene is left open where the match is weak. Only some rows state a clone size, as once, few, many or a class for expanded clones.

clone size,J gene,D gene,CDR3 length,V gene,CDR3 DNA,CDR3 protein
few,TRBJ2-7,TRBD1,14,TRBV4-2,TGTGCCAGCAGCCTACGGGACAGGGAATACGAGCAGTACTTC,CASSLRDREYEQYF
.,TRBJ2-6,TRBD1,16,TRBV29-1,TGCAGCGTTGATGGGACAGGGGGCTCTGGGGCCAACGTCCTGACTTTC,CSVDGTGGSGANVLTF
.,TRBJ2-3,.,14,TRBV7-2,TGTGCCAGCAGCTTAAGCGACCCCCCCGATACGCAGTATTTT,CASSLSDPPDTQYF
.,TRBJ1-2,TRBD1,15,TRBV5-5,TGTGCCAGCAGCTTGGAGGGGGCTTCGGTCTATGGCTACACCTTC,CASSLEGASVYGYTF
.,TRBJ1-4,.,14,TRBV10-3,TGTGCCATCAGGGGGGACTCCGCAGGTGAAAAACTGTTTTTT,CAIRGDSAGEKLFF
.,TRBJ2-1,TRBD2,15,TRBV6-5,TGTGCCAGCACCCCAGGAGCGGGACTCTACAATGAGCAGTTCTTC,CASTPGAGLYNEQFF
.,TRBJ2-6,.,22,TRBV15,TGTGCCACCAGCTCCCCTTGGGCTCCGACAGCCGAGCTCGCGTCTGGGGCCAACGTCCTGACTTTC,CATSSPWAPTAELASGANVLTF
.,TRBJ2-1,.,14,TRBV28,TGTGCCAGCAGCAGGGACGGGTCCAGGGGTGAGCAGTTCTTC,CASSRDGSRGEQFF
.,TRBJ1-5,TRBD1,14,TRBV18,TGTGCCAGCTCACCCTCAGGGGGGCGGCAGCCCCAGCATTTT,CASSPSGGRQPQHF
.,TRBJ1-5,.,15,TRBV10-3,TGTGCCATCAGTGAGGCGATCGGGGGCAATCAGCCCCAGCATTTT,CAISEAIGGNQPQHF
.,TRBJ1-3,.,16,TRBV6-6,TGTGCCAGCACACAGAGGCAGCCGAGCTCTGGAAACACCATATATTTT,CASTQRQPSSGNTIYF
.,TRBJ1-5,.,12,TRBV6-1,TGTGCCAGCATGGTGGGTAATCAGCCCCAGCATTTT,CASMVGNQPQHF
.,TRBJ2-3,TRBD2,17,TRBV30,TGTGCCTGGACCACCCCGGGACTAGCGGCCAGCACAGATACGCAGTATTTT,CAWTTPGLAASTDTQYF
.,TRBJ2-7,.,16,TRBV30,TGTGCCTGGAGTGTAATGGGCGGGACTTTGGCCTACGAGCAGTACTTC,CAWSVMGGTLAYEQYF
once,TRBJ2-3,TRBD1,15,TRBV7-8,TGTGCCAGCAGCCCGGCGACAGGGGGGACAGATACGCAGTATTTT,CASSPATGGTDTQYF
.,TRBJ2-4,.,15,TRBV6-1,TGTGCCAGCAGCCCTTCAGCGGCGTCTATGAGCATTCAGTACTTC,CASSPSAASMSIQYF
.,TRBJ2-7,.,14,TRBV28,TGTGCCAGCAGTTGGCAATCTAGCTCCTACGAGCAGTACTTC,CASSWQSSSYEQYF
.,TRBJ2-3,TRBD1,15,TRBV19,TGTGCCAGTAGTAAAAGCCGGGACAGGAAAGATACGCAGTATTTT,CASSKSRDRKDTQYF
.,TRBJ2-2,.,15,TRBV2,TGTGCCAGCAGACCCGGACTGGTCTACACCGGGGAGCTGTTTTTT,CASRPGLVYTGELFF
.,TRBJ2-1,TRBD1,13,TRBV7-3,TGTGCCAGCAGCTCTGGACAGGGGGGTGAGCAGTTCTTC,CASSSGQGGEQFF
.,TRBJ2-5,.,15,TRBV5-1,TGCGCCAGCAGCTTGGGGGGTCTCCCCCAAGAGACCCAGTACTTC,CASSLGGLPQETQYF
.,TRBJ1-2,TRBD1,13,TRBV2,TGTGCCAGCAGTCGTGACAGGGTCAGTGGCTACACCTTC,CASSRDRVSGYTF
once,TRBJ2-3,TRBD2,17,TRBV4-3,TGCGCCAGCAGCCTCGCGGGAGGCCACTTTAGCACAGATACGCAGTATTTT,CASSLAGGHFSTDTQYF
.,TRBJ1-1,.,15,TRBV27,TGTGCCAGCAGCCCTAGCCTCTTGGGGAACACTGAAGCTTTCTTT,CASSPSLLGNTEAFF
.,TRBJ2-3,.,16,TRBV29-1,TGCAGCGTTGAGGGGCCTGAGGGGGGGTTCACAGATACGCAGTATTTT,CSVEGPEGGFTDTQYF
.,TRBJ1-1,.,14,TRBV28,TGTGCCAGCAGTCCCGGCCTAATCGTGGGTTTAGCTTTCTTT,CASSPGLIVGLAFF
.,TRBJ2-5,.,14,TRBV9,TGTGCCAGCAGCCTACGGGCGCACCAAGAGACCCAGTACTTC,CASSLRAHQETQYF
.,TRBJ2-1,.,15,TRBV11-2,TGTGCCAGCAGCTTGGCAGGGGGGATTTGGGTTGAGCAGTTCTTC,CASSLAGGIWVEQFF
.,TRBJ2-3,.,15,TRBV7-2,TGTGCCAGCAGCTTAGAAGGGAACCGGCCCCAGGGGCAGTATTTT,CASSLEGNRPQGQYF